Presented here are 27 T cell receptor beta chains from one specimen sequenced in a study of OX40 agonist ivuxolimab in advanced cancers. Assay: immunoSEQ multiplex PCR; the TCRdb copy retains only in-frame clones and omits some. The sample has 57,000 or so clones, approximately 93% seen once. This specimen was CD4+ or CD8+ T cells sorted from blood, taken in a trial of the OX40 agonist ivuxolimab. The receptors come from an adult with an advanced solid tumor such as melanoma, head and neck, liver or kidney cancer.

The chain employs TRBV7-2 and TRBJ2-1; D may correspond to TRBD1 or TRBD2 (5 bases each). Germline CDR1 SGHTA, CDR2 FQGNSA. Trimming removed 5 bases from V and 4 bases from J, with 24 bases in between. CDR3 length equals 18 residues. The DNA for the CDR3 is TGTGCCAGCAGCGGGTCCCTCGGGGAAGACAGCGGTTACAATGAGCAGTTCTTC. Protein: CASSGSLGEDSGYNEQFF.

The V call is TRBV6-5, the J call TRBJ2-7; TRBD1 aligns across 8 bases. The CDR3 runs to 15 residues. CDR1 is MNHEY and CDR2 is SVGAGI in the germline V gene. The J segment lost 3 bases and the V segment lost 4 bases, leaving 8 bases of the junction unmatched. The CDR3: CASSSGTGVFYEQYF. CDR3 nucleotides: TGTGCCAGCAGTTCCGGGACAGGAGTTTTCTACGAGCAGTACTTC.

A remark on this clone: Different DNA sequences within this sample yield the same CDR3. The rearrangement uses TRBV7-2 and TRBJ2-1; D unclear. This CDR3 is built from 12 residues. V lost 1 base and J 4 bases, leaving 2 bases between the germline ends. Germline CDR1 SGHTA, CDR2 FQGNSA. As DNA, the CDR3 is TGTGCCAGCAGCTTAGGATACAATGAGCAGTTCTTC. Protein product: CASSLGYNEQFF.

Comment on this clone: The junction departs from germline at one end; a sequencing error may be responsible. The chain links TRBV15 to TRBJ2-7; TRBD1 matches 7 bases. Germline assignment: CDR1 LNHNV and CDR2 YYDKDF (reference sequence). There are 16 residues in the CDR3. CDR3: CATSRGWGQSSHEQYF. DNA of the CDR3: TGTGCCACCAGCAGAGGTTGGGGACAGAGCTCCCACGAGCAGTACTTC.

This chain uses TRBV4-3 with TRBJ2-1; possibly TRBD2 for D (6 bases). The CDR3 runs 15 residues. The V gene lost 0 bases and the J gene lost 8 bases, with 14 bases spanning the gap. The germline gives CDR1 LGHNA, CDR2 YSLEER. The CDR3: CASSQEVGSFDEQFF. The CDR3 nucleotides read TGCGCCAGCAGCCAAGAGGTCGGGAGTTTCGATGAGCAGTTCTTC.

The rearrangement links TRBV10-3 to TRBJ2-7, with TRBD1 identical over 8 bases. The CDR3 extends over 12 amino acids. Germline V lookup: CDR1 ENHRY, CDR2 SYGVKD. Losses at the gene ends were 10 bases for V and 2 bases for J; bases not matched to a gene: 4. The chain's CDR3 is CATQGAAYEQYF. The CDR3 DNA is TGTGCCACCCAGGGGGCCGCCTACGAGCAGTACTTC.

The rearrangement joins TRBV19 to TRBJ2-3, with D maybe TRBD1 (5 bases). In germline, CDR1 is LNHDA, CDR2 SQIVND (reference sequence). The V end lost 4 bases, the J end lost 6 bases, and 17 bases lay between the germline ends. CDR3 size: 15 residues. The CDR3 bases are TGTGCCAGTAGTACGCGACAGTGGGGATCGGATACGCAGTATTTT. Translation gives CASSTRQWGSDTQYF.

This chain joins TRBV7-9 and TRBJ2-5, with D maybe TRBD2 (5 bases). Trimming shortened V by 1 base and J by 2 bases, and 14 bases separated the two germline ends. The CDR3 has 16 amino acids. Germline V gene data show CDR1 as SEHNR and CDR2 as FQNEAQ (reference sequence). The CDR3 sequence: CASSLGENRRQETQYF. The CDR3 nucleotides are TGTGCCAGCAGCTTAGGGGAGAACAGAAGGCAAGAGACCCAGTACTTC.

This rearrangement joins TRBV30 to TRBJ2-7; TRBD2 aligns across 7 bases. Looked up from germline, CDR1 is GTSNPN and CDR2 is SVGIG (reference sequence). With V trimmed by 2 bases and J by 5 bases, 12 bases remained unmatched. The CDR3 contains 15 residues. CDR3 bases: TGTGCCTGGAGTCTCAGCGGGACCCTCCGCGACGAGCAGTACTTC. Protein sequence: CAWSLSGTLRDEQYF.

The chain couples TRBV5-8 to TRBJ2-1, with TRBD2 matching over 7 bases. V gave up 4 bases and J gave up 8 bases; unmatched junction bases: 18. From germline, CDR1 is SGHTS and CDR2 YDEGEE. This CDR3 comprises 17 residues. The CDR3 is CASSTRDGKRGLDEQFF. The CDR3 region has the DNA TGTGCCAGCAGCACTCGGGACGGCAAGCGGGGCCTCGATGAGCAGTTCTTC.

This clone has only a few counts. The DNA for the CDR3 is TGCAGCGTTGAAGGACAGACGAACACTGAAGCTTTCTTT. This encodes CSVEGQTNTEAFF. This chain joins TRBV29-1 and TRBJ1-1, with D maybe TRBD1 (5 bases). From germline, CDR1 is SQVTM and CDR2 ANQGSEA. This CDR3 has 13 amino acids. Deletions cut 1 base from V and 1 base from J, with 7 bases between.

This rearrangement joins TRBV11-3 to TRBJ2-1, with 8 bases lining up with TRBD1. The CDR3 extends over 17 amino acids. The trim removed 0 bases at V and 7 bases at J, leaving 11 bases unmatched. Germline lookup yields CDR1 SGHNT and CDR2 YENEEA. The CDR3: CASSLDPDRGWGNEQFF. CDR3 nucleotide sequence: TGTGCCAGCAGCTTAGACCCCGACAGGGGTTGGGGGAATGAGCAGTTCTTC.

This clone appeared once. The gene calls are TRBV10-3 and TRBJ2-1; 8 nucleotides match TRBD2. The CDR3 loop spans 14 amino acids. Germline assignment: CDR1 ENHRY and CDR2 SYGVKD. J was trimmed by 2 bases and V by 6 bases; bases with no gene match: 3. The CDR3 loop reads CAIRETSAYNEQFF. The CDR3 bases are TGTGCCATCAGGGAGACTAGCGCCTACAATGAGCAGTTCTTC.

J is TRBJ2-2 and V is TRBV7-9; the D gene could be TRBD1 or TRBD2 (5 bases each). Germline V lookup: CDR1 SEHNR, CDR2 FQNEAQ (reference sequence). This CDR3 is 14 amino acids long. Trimming left V 3 bases short and J 7 bases short, with 12 bases between. The chain's CDR3 is CASSFTGGFGELFF. The CDR3 bases are TGTGCCAGCAGCTTCACAGGCGGGTTCGGGGAGCTGTTTTTT.

This chain links TRBV14 with TRBJ2-5; 11 nucleotides align to TRBD1. Per the germline V gene, CDR1 is SGHDN and CDR2 is FVKESK. V shed 0 bases, J shed 3 bases, and the junction held 9 bases outside the gene matches. The CDR3 is made up of 18 amino acids. The CDR3 coding sequence is TGTGCCAGCAGCCAAGAACCCCGGGACAGGGGGGAGGAAGAGACCCAGTACTTC. Protein sequence: CASSQEPRDRGEEETQYF.

This rearrangement joins TRBV7-6 to TRBJ2-2; D unclear. Trimming removed 2 bases from V and 6 bases from J, with 7 bases in between. This CDR3 comprises 13 residues. CDR1 is SGHVS and CDR2 is FNYEAQ in the germline V gene. In nucleotides, the CDR3 is TGTGCCAGCAGCTTAATCAGGTCCGGGGAGCTGTTTTTT. Translation: CASSLIRSGELFF.

This chain uses TRBV15 with TRBJ1-5, with TRBD1 matching 7 bases. Germline V gives CDR1 LNHNV, CDR2 YYDKDF (reference sequence). V trimming: 4 bases; J trimming: 3 bases; junction bases outside the gene matches: 12. The CDR3 has 17 residues. Here the CDR3 reads CATSKDPRGVLNQPQHF. The CDR3 DNA follows: TGTGCCACCAGCAAAGATCCCAGGGGGGTCCTCAATCAGCCCCAGCATTTT.

This clone was picked up one time. This chain joins TRBV4-3 and TRBJ1-6, with 10 bases matching TRBD1. Trimming at V came to 4 bases and at J to 10 bases, leaving 4 bases not matched to a gene. The V gene's germline CDR1 is LGHNA and CDR2 YSLEER. This CDR3 comprises 14 residues. The CDR3 reads CASSPGTGVSPLHF. In DNA form, the CDR3 reads TGCGCCAGCAGCCCAGGGACAGGGGTCTCACCCCTCCACTTT.

Note on this clone: The sample holds other DNA sequences that translate to the same CDR3. This sequence joins TRBV6-6 and TRBJ1-5; TRBD1 might be the D (5 bases). Germline CDR1 reads MNHNY; CDR2 reads SVGAGI (reference sequence). The CDR3 loop spans 15 amino acids. With 2 bases removed from V and 3 bases from J, the gap between germline ends came to 11 bases. This CDR3 reads CASSYGQGDNQPQHF. The CDR3 nucleotides read TGTGCCAGCAGTTACGGTCAGGGAGACAATCAGCCCCAGCATTTT.

The chain links TRBV19 to TRBJ2-1; a weak D match, TRBD2 (6 bases). CDR3 size: 15 residues. Germline V gene data show CDR1 as LNHDA and CDR2 as SQIVND (reference sequence). V was cut by 1 base and J by 0 bases, with 7 bases left in between. The CDR3: CASSIAGVSYNEQFF. Written as DNA, the CDR3 is TGTGCCAGTAGTATAGCGGGAGTCTCCTACAATGAGCAGTTCTTC. Combining the CDR3 with reference TRBV19 and TRBJ2-1 gives the whole variable domain DGGITQSPKYLFRKEGQNVTLSCEQNLNHDAMYWYRQDPGQGLRLIYYSQIVNDFQKGDIAEGYSVSREKKESFPLTVTSAQKNPTAFYLCASSIAGVSYNEQFFGPGTRLTVL.

The chain carries TRBV4-1 and TRBJ1-5; no clear D gene. The CDR3 extends over 13 amino acids. Germline V gene lookup returns CDR1 MGHRA and CDR2 YSYEKL. The V end lost 1 base, the J end lost 6 bases, and 7 bases lay between the germline ends. The CDR3 spells CASSQGSGQPQHF. The CDR3 region has the DNA TGCGCCAGCAGCCAAGGAAGTGGTCAGCCCCAGCATTTT.

The table lists this clone with a count of one. The chain links TRBV27 to TRBJ2-7; D gene uncertain. The CDR3 has 14 amino acids. Trimming took off 2 bases at V and 7 bases at J, with 15 bases between the two ends. Germline lookup yields CDR1 MNHEY and CDR2 SMNVEV (reference sequence). CDR3 nucleotides: TGTGCCAGCAGTTTACCGCAGGCATCGAGGGAGCAGTACTTC. Amino acids: CASSLPQASREQYF.

This rearrangement joins TRBV4-1 to TRBJ1-2; D call uncertain. Trimming left V 5 bases short and J 4 bases short, with 23 bases between. The CDR3 totals 17 residues. Germline CDR1 and CDR2: MGHRA and YSYEKL. The CDR3 loop reads CASSFQDDVDPGYGYTF. In DNA form, the CDR3 reads TGCGCCAGCAGCTTCCAAGACGATGTTGACCCTGGCTATGGCTACACCTTC.

J is TRBJ2-1 and V is TRBV19, with D hard to call. CDR3 size: 13 residues. The germline V and J ends were trimmed by 9 bases and 4 bases, with 13 bases remaining between them. The germline V gene has CDR1 LNHDA and CDR2 SQIVND (reference sequence). CDR3 sequence: CASTSYEYNEQFF. CDR3 in DNA: TGTGCCAGCACCTCGTACGAATACAATGAGCAGTTCTTC. The full variable domain, rest sourced from reference TRBV19 and TRBJ2-1, is DGGITQSPKYLFRKEGQNVTLSCEQNLNHDAMYWYRQDPGQGLRLIYYSQIVNDFQKGDIAEGYSVSREKKESFPLTVTSAQKNPTAFYLCASTSYEYNEQFFGPGTRLTVL.

The chain uses TRBV19 and TRBJ2-7; tentatively, D is TRBD1 (5 bases). V was clipped by 2 bases and J by 0 bases, with 5 bases between them. The CDR3 spans 13 residues. In germline, CDR1 is LNHDA, CDR2 SQIVND (reference sequence). The CDR3 loop is CASSIQGSYEQYF. The CDR3 DNA follows: TGTGCCAGTAGTATACAGGGCTCCTACGAGCAGTACTTC.

The rearrangement joins TRBV7-6 to TRBJ2-1; 13 bases map to TRBD2. Germline CDR1 and CDR2: SGHVS and FNYEAQ. The junction had 10 bases not matched to a gene; V was cut back by 1 base and J by 4 bases. CDR3 length equals 19 residues. The CDR3 is CASSLGPGLAGKGYNEQFF. CDR3 nucleotide sequence: TGTGCCAGCAGCTTAGGCCCGGGACTAGCGGGAAAAGGATACAATGAGCAGTTCTTC.

The CDR3 DNA reads as TGCGCCAGCAGCTGGGGCGGGGCGGCGAACTATGGCTACACCTTC. Protein product: CASSWGGAANYGYTF. This rearrangement joins TRBV4-3 to TRBJ1-2; tentatively, D is TRBD1 (5 bases). Trimming stripped 5 bases from V and 2 bases from J, with 15 bases between. The CDR3 loop spans 15 amino acids. Germline assignment: CDR1 LGHNA and CDR2 YSLEER.